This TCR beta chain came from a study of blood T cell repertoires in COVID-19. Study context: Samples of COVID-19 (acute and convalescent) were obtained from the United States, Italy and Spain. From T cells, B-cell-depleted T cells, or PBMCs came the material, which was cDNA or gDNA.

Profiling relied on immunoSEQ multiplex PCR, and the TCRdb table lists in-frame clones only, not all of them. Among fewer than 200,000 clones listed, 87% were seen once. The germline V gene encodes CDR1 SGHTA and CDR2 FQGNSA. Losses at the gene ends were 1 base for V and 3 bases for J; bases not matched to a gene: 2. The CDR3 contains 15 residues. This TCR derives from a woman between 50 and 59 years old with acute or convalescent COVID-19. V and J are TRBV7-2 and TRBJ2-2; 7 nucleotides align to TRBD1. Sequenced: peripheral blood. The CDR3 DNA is TGTGCCAGCAGCTTAGAGGGGGCGGACACCGGGGAGCTGTTTTTT. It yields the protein CASSLEGADTGELFF. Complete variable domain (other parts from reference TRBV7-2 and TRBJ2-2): GAGVSQSPSNKVTEKGKDVELRCDPISGHTALYWYRQSLGQGLEFLIYFQGNSAPDKSGLPSDRFSAERTGGSVSTLTIQRTQQEDSAVYLCASSLEGADTGELFFGEGSRLTVL.